The 17 T cell receptor beta chains below were found in one sample sequenced in a study of T cells after yellow fever vaccination. TCRdb re-called the 5' RACE reads with MiXCR, one entry per CDR3 protein. Found here are about 350,000 distinct CDR3 sequences, approximately 10% of them singletons; the top ten hold 18%. The specimen was PBMCs, collected on the day of the first yellow fever vaccination. These receptors came from a man aged 18 to 29 who received the YFV17D yellow fever vaccine.

As to this clonotype: One end of the junction fails to match germline, which may point to a read error. This sequence joins TRBV6-4 and TRBJ1-4; D gene ambiguous. The CDR3 is 11 amino acids. Germline V gene sequence: CDR1 MRHNA, CDR2 SNTAGT. The DNA for the CDR3 is TGTGCCAGCAGTGCCGACGGGCTCTCGGGTTTT. Protein: CASSADGLSGF.

The gene calls are TRBV5-1 and TRBJ2-3; 7 bases are a match to TRBD2. V gave up 4 bases and J gave up 4 bases; unmatched junction bases: 6. The CDR3 has 14 residues. The germline V gene encodes CDR1 SGHRS and CDR2 YFSETQ. CDR3 nucleotides: TGCGCCAGCAGCCAGCGGGGTGGGGCAGATACGCAGTATTTT. This sequence encodes CASSQRGGADTQYF.

This clonotype has more than one count but fewer than ten. The rearrangement joins TRBV12-3 or TRBV12-4 to TRBJ2-2; D tentatively fits TRBD1 or TRBD2 (5 bases each). The CDR3 has 17 residues. V gave up 7 bases and J gave up 6 bases, with 24 bases separating them. Here the CDR3 reads CASTPKDSGGAAGELFF. CDR3 in DNA: TGTGCCAGCACCCCAAAAGACAGCGGTGGGGCGGCCGGGGAGCTGTTTTTT.

This clonotype was picked up a small number of times. This chain joins TRBV7-3 and TRBJ2-7; 9 positions agree with TRBD2. J gave up 4 bases and V 1 base, and 5 bases lay outside the gene matches. CDR1 and CDR2 (germline): SGHTA, FQGTGA. CDR3 size: 15 residues. CDR3 nucleotides: TGTGCCAGCAGCTTAATGGCGGGGGGGCAGTACGAGCAGTACTTC. It translates to CASSLMAGGQYEQYF.

The chain couples TRBV19 to TRBJ1-5, with D perhaps TRBD1 (5 bases). V gave up 4 bases and J gave up 5 bases, with 12 bases separating them. The CDR3 is 14 residues long. The V gene's germline CDR1 is LNHDA and CDR2 SQIVND (reference sequence). CDR3 nucleotides: TGTGCCAGTAGTAGGGACGGCGGATATCAGCCCCAGCATTTT. Translated: CASSRDGGYQPQHF.

This clonotype was counted only a few times. The chain joins TRBV5-5 to TRBJ2-1; D is uncertain. This CDR3 spans 17 amino acids. From germline, CDR1 is SGHKS and CDR2 YYEKEE (reference sequence). Trimming removed 1 base at V and 0 bases at J, with 14 bases between. CDR3 in DNA: TGTGCCAGCAGCTTGACCCCCGCCGTGAGCTCCTACAATGAGCAGTTCTTC. The encoded protein is CASSLTPAVSSYNEQFF.

This chain links TRBV20-1 with TRBJ2-1; the D gene is possibly TRBD1 (5 bases). The germline V gene has CDR1 DFQATT and CDR2 SNEGSKA (reference sequence). This CDR3 is built from 16 residues. V lost 5 bases and J 0 bases, leaving 17 bases between the germline ends. The CDR3 DNA is TGCAGTGCTTGGGGCCAGGCTCCGAGCTCCTACAATGAGCAGTTCTTC. This codes for CSAWGQAPSSYNEQFF.

This clonotype was seen only a few times. The chain has TRBV20-1 and TRBJ1-2, with TRBD1 matching over 11 bases. CDR1 and CDR2 from the germline V gene are DFQATT and SNEGSKA (reference sequence). The CDR3 is made up of 12 amino acids. The CDR3 sequence is CSADRGLRGYTF. CDR3 nucleotides: TGCAGCGCGGACAGGGGGCTACGTGGCTACACCTTC.

The chain joins TRBV5-4 to TRBJ2-5, with D perhaps TRBD2 (5 bases). V was shortened by 1 base and J by 3 bases, with 10 bases between the two germline ends. Looked up from germline, CDR1 is SGHNT and CDR2 is YYREEE (reference sequence). The length of the CDR3 is 14 residues. The CDR3 DNA reads TGTGCCAGCAGCTTGCCCGGGGTCAAAGAGACCCAGTACTTC. Its protein product is CASSLPGVKETQYF.

The chain has TRBV18 and TRBJ1-2, with 7 bases that match TRBD1. This CDR3 comprises 16 residues. Germline loops: CDR1 KGHSH, CDR2 LQKENI. V was pared by 0 bases and J by 5 bases, with 9 bases of the junction left unmatched. The CDR3 reads CASSPPDPGQNYGYTF. The CDR3 bases are TGTGCCAGCTCACCACCTGATCCGGGACAGAATTATGGCTACACCTTC.

This chain joins TRBV20-1 and TRBJ1-3; D remains ambiguous. Germline V CDR1 and CDR2: DFQATT, SNEGSKA (reference sequence). The V gene lost 6 bases and the J gene lost 0 bases, with 12 bases spanning the gap. The CDR3 extends over 14 amino acids. Here the CDR3 DNA reads TGCAGTGCCCCAGACGCGAGCTCTGGAAACACCATATATTTT. Protein: CSAPDASSGNTIYF.

The V call is TRBV4-3, the J call TRBJ1-1; TRBD1 is a possible D gene (6 bases). V was cut by 4 bases and J by 1 base, with 13 bases left in between. This CDR3 has 15 amino acids. Germline V gives CDR1 LGHNA, CDR2 YSLEER. CDR3 sequence: CASSPQATGNTEAFF. The CDR3 DNA is TGCGCCAGCAGCCCTCAAGCGACAGGGAACACTGAAGCTTTCTTT.

The chain couples TRBV7-2 to TRBJ1-2; 7 positions agree with TRBD1. The CDR3 totals 17 residues. Unmatched junction bases numbered 14, after V lost 3 bases and J lost 4 bases. The germline CDR1 and CDR2 sequences are SGHTA and FQGNSA. CDR3 DNA: TGTGCCAGCAGCTTCTCAAGCAGGGGGGCTCGTAGCTATGGCTACACCTTC. The encoded protein is CASSFSSRGARSYGYTF.

The chain uses TRBV4-3 and TRBJ2-7; D is possibly TRBD1 or TRBD2 (5 bases each). V was clipped by 1 base and J by 3 bases, with 16 bases between them. CDR3 size: 16 residues. Germline CDR1 and CDR2: LGHNA and YSLEER. CDR3: CASSQVPRQTIYEQYF. DNA for the CDR3: TGCGCCAGCAGCCAAGTCCCACGACAGACTATCTACGAGCAGTACTTC.

This chain connects TRBV20-1 to TRBJ2-5; 10 bases align to TRBD2. CDR1 and CDR2 (germline): DFQATT, SNEGSKA (reference sequence). This CDR3 comprises 14 residues. CDR3 loop: CSAQTSGLQETQYF. The CDR3 DNA follows: TGCAGCGCCCAGACTAGCGGGCTCCAAGAGACCCAGTACTTC.

A few counts support this clonotype. V usage is TRBV9 and J usage is TRBJ1-2, with D tentatively TRBD1 (6 bases). V was trimmed by 1 base and J by 9 bases, leaving 25 bases between them. The length of the CDR3 is 17 residues. Germline V gene data show CDR1 as SGDLS and CDR2 as YYNGEE. The CDR3 loop is CASSVLTSGGLTISYTF. The DNA of the CDR3 is TGTGCCAGCAGCGTACTCACCTCGGGGGGCCTCACTATTAGCTACACCTTC.

There are many counts of this clonotype. The J gene is TRBJ2-2, the V gene TRBV5-1, with TRBD1 matching 12 bases. Trimming took 3 bases from V and 2 from J; bases not matched to a gene: 2. CDR1 is SGHRS and CDR2 is YFSETQ in the germline V gene. The CDR3 is 16 amino acids. CDR3 DNA: TGCGCCAGCAGCTCGGGGACAGGGGGCAACACCGGGGAGCTGTTTTTT. This translates into CASSSGTGGNTGELFF. The full variable domain, completed using reference TRBV5-1 and TRBJ2-2, is KAGVTQTPRYLIKTRGQQVTLSCSPISGHRSVSWYQQTPGQGLQFLFEYFSETQRNKGNFPGRFSGRQFSNSRSEMNVSTLELGDSALYLCASSSGTGGNTGELFFGEGSRLTVL.